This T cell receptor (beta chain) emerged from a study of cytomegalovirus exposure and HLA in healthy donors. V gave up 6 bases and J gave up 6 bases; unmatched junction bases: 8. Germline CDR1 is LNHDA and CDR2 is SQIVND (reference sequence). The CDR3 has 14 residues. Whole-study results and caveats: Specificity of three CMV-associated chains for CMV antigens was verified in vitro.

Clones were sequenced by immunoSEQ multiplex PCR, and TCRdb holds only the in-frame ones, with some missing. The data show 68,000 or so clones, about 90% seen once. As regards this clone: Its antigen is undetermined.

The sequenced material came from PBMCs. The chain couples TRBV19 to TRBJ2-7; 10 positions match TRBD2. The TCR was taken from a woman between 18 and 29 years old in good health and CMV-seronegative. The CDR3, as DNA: TGTGCCAGTAGCGGGACTAGCGTTGTAGGCGAGCAGTACTTC. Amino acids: CASSGTSVVGEQYF.